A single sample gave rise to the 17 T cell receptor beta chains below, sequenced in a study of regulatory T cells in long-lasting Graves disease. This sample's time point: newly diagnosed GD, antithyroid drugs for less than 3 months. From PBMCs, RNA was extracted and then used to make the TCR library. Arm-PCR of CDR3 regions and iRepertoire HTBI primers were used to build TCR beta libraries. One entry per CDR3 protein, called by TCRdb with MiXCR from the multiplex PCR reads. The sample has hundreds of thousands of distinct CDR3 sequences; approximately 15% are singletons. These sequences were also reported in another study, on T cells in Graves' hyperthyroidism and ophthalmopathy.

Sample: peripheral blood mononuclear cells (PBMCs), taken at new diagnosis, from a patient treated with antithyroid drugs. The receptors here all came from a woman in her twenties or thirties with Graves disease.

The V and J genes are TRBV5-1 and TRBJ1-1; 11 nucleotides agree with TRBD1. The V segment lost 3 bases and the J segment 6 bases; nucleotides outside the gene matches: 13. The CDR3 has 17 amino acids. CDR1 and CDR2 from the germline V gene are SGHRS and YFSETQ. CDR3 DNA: TGCGCCAGCAGCTCCGGGTGGGGACAGGGGGGGATGCCTGAAGCTTTCTTT. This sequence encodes CASSSGWGQGGMPEAFF.

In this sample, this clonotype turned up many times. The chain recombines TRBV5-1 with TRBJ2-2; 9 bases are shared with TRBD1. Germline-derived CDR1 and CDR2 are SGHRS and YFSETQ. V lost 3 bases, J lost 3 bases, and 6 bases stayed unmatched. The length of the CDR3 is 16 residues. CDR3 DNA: TGCGCCAGCAGCTCGGGGGGACAGGGCTACACCGGGGAGCTGTTTTTT. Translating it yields CASSSGGQGYTGELFF. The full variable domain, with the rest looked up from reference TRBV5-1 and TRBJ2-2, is KAGVTQTPRYLIKTRGQQVTLSCSPISGHRSVSWYQQTPGQGLQFLFEYFSETQRNKGNFPGRFSGRQFSNSRSEMNVSTLELGDSALYLCASSSGGQGYTGELFFGEGSRLTVL.

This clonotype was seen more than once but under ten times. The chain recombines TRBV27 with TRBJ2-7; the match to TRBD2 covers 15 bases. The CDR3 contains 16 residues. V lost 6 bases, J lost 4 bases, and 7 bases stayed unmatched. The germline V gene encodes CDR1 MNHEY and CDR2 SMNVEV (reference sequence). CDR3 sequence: CASSPGLAGGSYEQYF. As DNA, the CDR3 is TGTGCCAGCAGCCCGGGACTAGCGGGAGGTTCTTACGAGCAGTACTTC.

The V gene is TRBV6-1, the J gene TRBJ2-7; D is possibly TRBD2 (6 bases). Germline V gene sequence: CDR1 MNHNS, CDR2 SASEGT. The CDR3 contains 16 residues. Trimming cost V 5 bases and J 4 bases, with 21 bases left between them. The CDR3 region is CASSRTGGSNPYEQYF. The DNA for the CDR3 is TGTGCCAGCAGTCGGACCGGGGGATCTAACCCATACGAGCAGTACTTC.

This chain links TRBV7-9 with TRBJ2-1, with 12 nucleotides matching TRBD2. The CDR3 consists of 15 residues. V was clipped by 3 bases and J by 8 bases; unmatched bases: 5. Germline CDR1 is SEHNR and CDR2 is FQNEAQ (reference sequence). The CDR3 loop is CASSLTSGSGDEQFF. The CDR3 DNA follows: TGTGCCAGCAGCTTGACTAGCGGGAGCGGGGATGAGCAGTTCTTC.

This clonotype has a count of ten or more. The CDR3 spells CASTVSLAGPYNEQFF. The CDR3 nucleotides read TGTGCCAGCACCGTATCTCTAGCGGGTCCTTACAATGAGCAGTTCTTC. The chain is built from TRBV6-1 and TRBJ2-1, with 8 positions matching TRBD2. Germline CDR1 reads MNHNS; CDR2 reads SASEGT. The CDR3 sequence is 16 residues long. V lost 7 bases, J lost 4 bases, and 12 bases stayed unmatched.

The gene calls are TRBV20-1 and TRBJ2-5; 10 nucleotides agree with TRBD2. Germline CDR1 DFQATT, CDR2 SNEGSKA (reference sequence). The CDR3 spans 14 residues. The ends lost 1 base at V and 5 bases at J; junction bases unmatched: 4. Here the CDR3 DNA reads TGCAGTGCTAGAGCTCTAGCGGGAGTGGAGACCCAGTACTTC. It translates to CSARALAGVETQYF.

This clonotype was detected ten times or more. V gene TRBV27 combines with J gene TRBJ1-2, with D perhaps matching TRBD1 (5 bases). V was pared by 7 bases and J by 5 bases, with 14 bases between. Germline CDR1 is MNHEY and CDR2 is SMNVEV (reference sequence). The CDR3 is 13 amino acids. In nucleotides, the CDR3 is TGTGCCAGCAAAGGGGCGGGACCTTATGGCTACACCTTC. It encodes CASKGAGPYGYTF.

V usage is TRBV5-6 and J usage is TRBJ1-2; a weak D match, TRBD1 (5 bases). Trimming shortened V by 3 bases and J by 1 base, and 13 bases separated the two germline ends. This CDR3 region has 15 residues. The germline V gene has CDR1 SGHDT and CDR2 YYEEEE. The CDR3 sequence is CASSSPWGDNYGYTF. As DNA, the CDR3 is TGTGCCAGCAGCTCTCCGTGGGGGGATAACTATGGCTACACCTTC.

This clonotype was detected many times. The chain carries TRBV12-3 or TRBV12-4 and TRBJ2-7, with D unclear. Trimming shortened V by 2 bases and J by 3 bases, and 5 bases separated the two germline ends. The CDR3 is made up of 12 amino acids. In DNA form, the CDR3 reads TGTGCCAGCAGTTTATACGGCTACGAGCAGTACTTC. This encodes CASSLYGYEQYF.

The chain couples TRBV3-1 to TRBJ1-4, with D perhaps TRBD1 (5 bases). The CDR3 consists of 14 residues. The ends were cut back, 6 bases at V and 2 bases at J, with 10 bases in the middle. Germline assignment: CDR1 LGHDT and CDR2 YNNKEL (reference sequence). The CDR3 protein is CASRTGTTNEKLFF. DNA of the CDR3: TGTGCCAGCAGAACGGGGACGACTAATGAAAAACTGTTTTTT.

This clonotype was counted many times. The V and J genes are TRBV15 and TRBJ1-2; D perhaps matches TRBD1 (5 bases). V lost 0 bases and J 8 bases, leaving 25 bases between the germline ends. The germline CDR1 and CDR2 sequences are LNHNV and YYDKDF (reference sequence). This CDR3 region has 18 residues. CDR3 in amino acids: CATSRDQGTIAELRGYTF. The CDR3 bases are TGTGCCACCAGCAGAGATCAGGGCACTATAGCAGAGCTAAGAGGCTACACCTTC.

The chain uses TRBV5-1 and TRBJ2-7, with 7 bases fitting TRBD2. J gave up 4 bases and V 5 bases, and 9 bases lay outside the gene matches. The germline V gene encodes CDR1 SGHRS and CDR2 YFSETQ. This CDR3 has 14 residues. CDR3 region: CASRGGGDAYEQYF. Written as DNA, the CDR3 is TGCGCCAGCAGGGGTGGGGGGGATGCATACGAGCAGTACTTC.

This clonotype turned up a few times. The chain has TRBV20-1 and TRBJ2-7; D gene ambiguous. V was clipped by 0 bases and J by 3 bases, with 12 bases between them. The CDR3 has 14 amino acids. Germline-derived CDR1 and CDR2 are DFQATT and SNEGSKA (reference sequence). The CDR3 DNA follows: TGCAGTGCTAGAGATAAGCCGCCCAACTACGAGCAGTACTTC. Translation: CSARDKPPNYEQYF.

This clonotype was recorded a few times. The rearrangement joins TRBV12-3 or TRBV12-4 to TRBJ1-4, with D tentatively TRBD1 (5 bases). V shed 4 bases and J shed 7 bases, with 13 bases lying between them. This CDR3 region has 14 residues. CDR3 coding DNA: TGTGCCAGCAGTTACCAGCAGGGTATTGAAAAACTGTTTTTT. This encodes CASSYQQGIEKLFF.

As DNA, the CDR3 is TGCGCCAGCAGACGGCCCGGGGCGAATTCACCCCTCCACTTT. This codes for CASRRPGANSPLHF. The J gene is TRBJ1-6, the V gene TRBV4-1; the D gene is possibly TRBD1 (5 bases). The CDR3 spans 14 residues. V gave up 6 bases and J gave up 7 bases, with 13 bases separating them. Looked up from germline, CDR1 is MGHRA and CDR2 is YSYEKL.

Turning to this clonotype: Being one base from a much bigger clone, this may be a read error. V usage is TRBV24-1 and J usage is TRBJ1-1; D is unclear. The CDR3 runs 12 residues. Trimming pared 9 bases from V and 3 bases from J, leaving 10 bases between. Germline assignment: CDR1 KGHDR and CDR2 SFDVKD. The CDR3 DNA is TGTGCCACCTCGTACAGTTACACTGAAGCTTTCTTT. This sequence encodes CATSYSYTEAFF.